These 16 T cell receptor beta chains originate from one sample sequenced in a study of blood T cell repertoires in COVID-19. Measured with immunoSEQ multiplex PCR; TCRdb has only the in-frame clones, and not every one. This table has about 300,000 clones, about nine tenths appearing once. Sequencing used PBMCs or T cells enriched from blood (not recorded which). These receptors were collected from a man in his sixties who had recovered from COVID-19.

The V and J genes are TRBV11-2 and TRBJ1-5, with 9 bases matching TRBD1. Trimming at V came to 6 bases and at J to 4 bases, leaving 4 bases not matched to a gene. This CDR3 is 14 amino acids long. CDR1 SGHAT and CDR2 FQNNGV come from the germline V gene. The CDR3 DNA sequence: TGTGCCAGCAGTTGGACAGGGGTAAATCAGCCCCAGCATTTT. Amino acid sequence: CASSWTGVNQPQHF.

The DNA of the CDR3 is TGTGCCAGCAGCTTGGTGGGGGGGATTTCGCGCACCGGGGAGCTGTTTTTT. It encodes CASSLVGGISRTGELFF. The chain has TRBV5-4 and TRBJ2-2; 7 bases match TRBD2. With 0 bases clipped from V and 4 bases from J, the junction kept 9 bases outside the gene matches. This CDR3 contains 17 residues. The germline CDR1 and CDR2 sequences are SGHNT and YYREEE (reference sequence).

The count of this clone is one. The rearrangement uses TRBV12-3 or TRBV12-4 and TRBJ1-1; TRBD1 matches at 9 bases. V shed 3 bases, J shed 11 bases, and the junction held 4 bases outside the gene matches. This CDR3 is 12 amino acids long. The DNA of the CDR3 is TGTGCCAGCAGTTTTGGACAGGGGCAGGCTTTCTTT. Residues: CASSFGQGQAFF.

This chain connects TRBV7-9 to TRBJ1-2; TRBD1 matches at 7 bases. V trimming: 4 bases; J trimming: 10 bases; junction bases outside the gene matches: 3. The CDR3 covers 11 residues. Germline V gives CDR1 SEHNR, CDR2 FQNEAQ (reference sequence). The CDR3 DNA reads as TGTGCCAGCAGCTCGGGACAGTTCTACACCTTC. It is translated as CASSSGQFYTF.

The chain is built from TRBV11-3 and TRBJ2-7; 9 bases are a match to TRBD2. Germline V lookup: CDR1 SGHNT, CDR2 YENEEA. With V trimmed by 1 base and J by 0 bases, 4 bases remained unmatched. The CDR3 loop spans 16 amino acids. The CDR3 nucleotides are TGTGCCAGCAGCTTAGGTCTAGCGGGATTCTCCTACGAGCAGTACTTC. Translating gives CASSLGLAGFSYEQYF.

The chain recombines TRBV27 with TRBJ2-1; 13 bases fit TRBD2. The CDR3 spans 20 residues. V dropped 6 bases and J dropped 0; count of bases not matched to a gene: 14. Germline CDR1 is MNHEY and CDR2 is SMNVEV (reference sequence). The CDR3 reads CASRPGLAGEYGFSYNEQFF. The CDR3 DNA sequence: TGTGCCAGCAGACCCGGACTAGCGGGAGAGTATGGCTTCTCCTACAATGAGCAGTTCTTC.

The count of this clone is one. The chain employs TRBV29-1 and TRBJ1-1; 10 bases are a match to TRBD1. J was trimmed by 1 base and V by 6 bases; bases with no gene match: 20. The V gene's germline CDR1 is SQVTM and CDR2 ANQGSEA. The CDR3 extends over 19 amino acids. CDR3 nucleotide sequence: TGCAGCGTCGACACCTTAGACAGGGGGCATTTTGGGTGGAACACTGAAGCTTTCTTT. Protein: CSVDTLDRGHFGWNTEAFF.

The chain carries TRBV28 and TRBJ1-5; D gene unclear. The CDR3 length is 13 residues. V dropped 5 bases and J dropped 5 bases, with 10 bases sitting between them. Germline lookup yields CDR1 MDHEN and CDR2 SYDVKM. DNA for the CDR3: TGTGCCAGCAGTGGACTGGCTGATCAGCCCCAGCATTTT. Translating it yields CASSGLADQPQHF.

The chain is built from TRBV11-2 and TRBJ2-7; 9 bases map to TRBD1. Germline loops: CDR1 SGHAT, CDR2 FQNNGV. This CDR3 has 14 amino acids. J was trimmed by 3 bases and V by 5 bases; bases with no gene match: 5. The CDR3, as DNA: TGTGCCAGCAGCGCCTACAGGGGGCTCTACGAGCAGTACTTC. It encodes CASSAYRGLYEQYF.

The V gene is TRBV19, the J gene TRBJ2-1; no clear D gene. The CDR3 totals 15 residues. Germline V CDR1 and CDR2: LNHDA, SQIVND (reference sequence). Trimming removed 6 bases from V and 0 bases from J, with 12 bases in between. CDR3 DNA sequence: TGTGCCAGTAGAACTGGTCACAGCTCCTACAATGAGCAGTTCTTC. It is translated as CASRTGHSSYNEQFF. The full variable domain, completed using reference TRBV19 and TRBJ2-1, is DGGITQSPKYLFRKEGQNVTLSCEQNLNHDAMYWYRQDPGQGLRLIYYSQIVNDFQKGDIAEGYSVSREKKESFPLTVTSAQKNPTAFYLCASRTGHSSYNEQFFGPGTRLTVL.

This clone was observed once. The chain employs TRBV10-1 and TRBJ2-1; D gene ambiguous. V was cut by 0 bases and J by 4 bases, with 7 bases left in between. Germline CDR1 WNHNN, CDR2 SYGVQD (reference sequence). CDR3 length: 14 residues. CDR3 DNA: TGCGCCAGCAGTGAGTCCCCGTTATACAATGAGCAGTTCTTC. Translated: CASSESPLYNEQFF.

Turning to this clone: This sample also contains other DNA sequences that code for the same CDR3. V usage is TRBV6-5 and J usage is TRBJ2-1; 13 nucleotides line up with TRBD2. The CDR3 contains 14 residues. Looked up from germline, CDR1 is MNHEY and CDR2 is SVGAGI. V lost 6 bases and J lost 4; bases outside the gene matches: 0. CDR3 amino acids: CASRGLAGYNEQFF. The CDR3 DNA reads TGTGCCAGCAGGGGACTAGCGGGGTACAATGAGCAGTTCTTC.

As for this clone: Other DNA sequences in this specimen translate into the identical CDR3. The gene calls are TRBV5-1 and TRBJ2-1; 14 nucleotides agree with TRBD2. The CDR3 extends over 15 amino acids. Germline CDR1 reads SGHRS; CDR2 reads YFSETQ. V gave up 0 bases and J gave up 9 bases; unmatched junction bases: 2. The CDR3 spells CASSLGLAGGGEQFF. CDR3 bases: TGCGCCAGCAGCTTGGGACTAGCGGGAGGGGGTGAGCAGTTCTTC.

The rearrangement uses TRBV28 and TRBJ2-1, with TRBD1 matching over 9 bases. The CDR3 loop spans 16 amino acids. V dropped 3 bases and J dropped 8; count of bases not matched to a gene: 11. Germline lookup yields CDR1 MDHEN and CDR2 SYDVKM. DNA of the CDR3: TGTGCCAGCAGTTTTGGAGTGCCGGGACAGGGCTATGAGCAGTTCTTC. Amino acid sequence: CASSFGVPGQGYEQFF.

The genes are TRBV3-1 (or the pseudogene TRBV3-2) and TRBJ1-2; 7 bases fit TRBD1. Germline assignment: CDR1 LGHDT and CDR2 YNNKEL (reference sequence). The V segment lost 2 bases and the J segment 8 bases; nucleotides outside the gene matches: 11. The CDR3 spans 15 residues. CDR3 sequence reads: CASSQPGQAPRGYTF. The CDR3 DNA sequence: TGTGCCAGCAGCCAACCTGGACAGGCCCCTCGCGGCTACACCTTC.

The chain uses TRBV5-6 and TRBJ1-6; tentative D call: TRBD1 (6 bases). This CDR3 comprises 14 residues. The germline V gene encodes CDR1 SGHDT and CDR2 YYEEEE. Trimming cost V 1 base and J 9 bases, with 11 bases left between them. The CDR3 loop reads CASSLNRVFSPLHF. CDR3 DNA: TGTGCCAGCAGCTTGAACAGGGTTTTTTCACCCCTCCACTTT.